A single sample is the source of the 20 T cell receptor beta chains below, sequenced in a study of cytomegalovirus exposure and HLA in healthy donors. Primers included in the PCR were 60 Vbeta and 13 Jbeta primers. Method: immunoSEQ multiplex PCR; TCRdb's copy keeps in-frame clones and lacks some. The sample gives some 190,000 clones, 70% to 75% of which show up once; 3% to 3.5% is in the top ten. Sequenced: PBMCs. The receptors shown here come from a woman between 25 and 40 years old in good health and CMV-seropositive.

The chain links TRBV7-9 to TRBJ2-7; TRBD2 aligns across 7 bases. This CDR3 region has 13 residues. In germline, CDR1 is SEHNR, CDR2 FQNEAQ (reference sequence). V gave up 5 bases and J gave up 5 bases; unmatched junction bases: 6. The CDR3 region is CASSPAGRDEQYF. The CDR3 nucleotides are TGTGCCAGCAGCCCAGCGGGAAGAGACGAGCAGTACTTC.

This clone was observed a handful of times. CDR3 DNA: TGTGCCAGCAGGGGACACTCCACAGATACGCAGTATTTT. Amino acids: CASRGHSTDTQYF. The chain combines TRBV6-1 with TRBJ2-3, with a tentative D call TRBD1 (6 bases). Germline CDR1 and CDR2: MNHNS and SASEGT. This CDR3 has 13 residues. The ends were cut back, 6 bases at V and 2 bases at J, with 9 bases in the middle.

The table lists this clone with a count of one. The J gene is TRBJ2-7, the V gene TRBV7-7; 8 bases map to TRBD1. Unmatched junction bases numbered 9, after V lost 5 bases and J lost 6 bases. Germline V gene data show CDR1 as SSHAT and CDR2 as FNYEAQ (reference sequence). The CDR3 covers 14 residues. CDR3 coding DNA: TGTGCCAGCAGCCCTGGACAGGGTGCCCTCGAGCAGTACTTC. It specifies CASSPGQGALEQYF.

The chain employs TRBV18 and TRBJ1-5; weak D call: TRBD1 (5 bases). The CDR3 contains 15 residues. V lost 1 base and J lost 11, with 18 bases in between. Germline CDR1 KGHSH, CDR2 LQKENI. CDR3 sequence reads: CASSPLGGRLGAQHF. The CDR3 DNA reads TGTGCCAGCTCACCACTCGGGGGACGACTAGGGGCCCAGCATTTT.

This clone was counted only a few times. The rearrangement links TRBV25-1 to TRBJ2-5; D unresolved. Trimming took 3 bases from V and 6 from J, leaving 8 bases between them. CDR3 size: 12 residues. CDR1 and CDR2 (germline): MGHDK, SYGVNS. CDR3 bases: TGTGCCAGCAGTGATCCTATGCAGACCCAGTACTTC. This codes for CASSDPMQTQYF.

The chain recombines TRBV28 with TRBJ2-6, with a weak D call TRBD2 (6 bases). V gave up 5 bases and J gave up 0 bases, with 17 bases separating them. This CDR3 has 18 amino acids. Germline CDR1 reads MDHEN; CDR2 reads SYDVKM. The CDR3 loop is CASSAREQEFSGANVLTF. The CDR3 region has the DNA TGTGCCAGCAGTGCGCGGGAACAGGAATTCTCTGGGGCCAACGTCCTGACTTTC. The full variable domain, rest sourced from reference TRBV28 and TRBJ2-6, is DVKVTQSSRYLVKRTGEKVFLECVQDMDHENMFWYRQDPGLGLRLIYFSYDVKMKEKGDIPEGYSVSREKKERFSLILESASTNQTSMYLCASSAREQEFSGANVLTFGAGSRLTVL.

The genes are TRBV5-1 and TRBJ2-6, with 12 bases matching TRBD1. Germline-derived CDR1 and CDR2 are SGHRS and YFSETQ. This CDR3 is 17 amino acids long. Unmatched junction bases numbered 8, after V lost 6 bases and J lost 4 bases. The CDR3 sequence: CASKPGQGAYGANVLTF. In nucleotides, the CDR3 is TGCGCCAGCAAACCGGGACAGGGGGCGTACGGGGCCAACGTCCTGACTTTC.

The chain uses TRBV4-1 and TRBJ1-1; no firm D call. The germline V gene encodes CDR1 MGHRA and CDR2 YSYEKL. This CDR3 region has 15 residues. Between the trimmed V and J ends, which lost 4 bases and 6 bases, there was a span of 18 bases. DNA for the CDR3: TGCGCCAGCAGCCCTCTAGTTGGAGTAATCCCTGAAGCTTTCTTT. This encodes CASSPLVGVIPEAFF.

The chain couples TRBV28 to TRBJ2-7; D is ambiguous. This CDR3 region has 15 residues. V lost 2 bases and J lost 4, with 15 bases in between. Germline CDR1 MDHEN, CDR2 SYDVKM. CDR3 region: CASSLMVEAQYEQYF. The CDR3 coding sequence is TGTGCCAGCAGTTTAATGGTAGAGGCCCAATACGAGCAGTACTTC.

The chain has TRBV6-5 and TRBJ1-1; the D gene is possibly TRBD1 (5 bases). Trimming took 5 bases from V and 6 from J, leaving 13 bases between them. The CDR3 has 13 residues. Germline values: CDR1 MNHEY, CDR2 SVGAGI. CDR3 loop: CASSKSGKAEAFF. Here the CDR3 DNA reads TGTGCCAGCAGTAAATCAGGGAAGGCTGAAGCTTTCTTT.

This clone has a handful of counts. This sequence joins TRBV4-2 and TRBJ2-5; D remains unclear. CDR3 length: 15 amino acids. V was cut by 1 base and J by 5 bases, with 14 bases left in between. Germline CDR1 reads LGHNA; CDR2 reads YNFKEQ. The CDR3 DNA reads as TGTGCCAGCAGCCAAGTCCGCGCGGAAAAGGAGACCCAGTACTTC. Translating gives CASSQVRAEKETQYF.

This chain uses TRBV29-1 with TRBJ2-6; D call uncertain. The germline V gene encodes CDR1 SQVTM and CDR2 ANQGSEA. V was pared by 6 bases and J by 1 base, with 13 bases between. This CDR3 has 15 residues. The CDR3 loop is CSVLYTVSGANVLTF. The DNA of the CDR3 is TGCAGCGTCCTATATACGGTATCTGGGGCCAACGTCCTGACTTTC. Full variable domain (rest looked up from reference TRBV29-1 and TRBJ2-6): SAVISQKPSRDICQRGTSLTIQCQVDSQVTMMFWYRQQPGQSLTLIATANQGSEATYESGFVIDKFPISRPNLTFSTLTVSNMSPEDSSIYLCSVLYTVSGANVLTFGAGSRLTVL.

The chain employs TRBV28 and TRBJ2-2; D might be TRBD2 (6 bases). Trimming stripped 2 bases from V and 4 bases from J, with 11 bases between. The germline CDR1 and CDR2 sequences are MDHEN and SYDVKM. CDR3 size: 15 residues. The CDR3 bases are TGTGCCAGCAGTTTAAACGGAGGGTTCACCGGGGAGCTGTTTTTT. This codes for CASSLNGGFTGELFF.

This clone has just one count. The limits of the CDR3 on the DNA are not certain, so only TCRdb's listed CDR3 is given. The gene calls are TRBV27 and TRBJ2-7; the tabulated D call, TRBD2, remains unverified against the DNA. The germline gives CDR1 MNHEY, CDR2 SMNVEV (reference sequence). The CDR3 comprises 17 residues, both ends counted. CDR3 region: CASSSSGLAGTIYEQYF.

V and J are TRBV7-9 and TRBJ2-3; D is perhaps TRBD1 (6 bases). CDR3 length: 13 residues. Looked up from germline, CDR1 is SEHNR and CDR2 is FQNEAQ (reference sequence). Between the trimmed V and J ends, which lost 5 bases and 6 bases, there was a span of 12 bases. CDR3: CASSPTGSDTQYF. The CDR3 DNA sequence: TGTGCCAGCAGCCCCACAGGGTCTGATACGCAGTATTTT.

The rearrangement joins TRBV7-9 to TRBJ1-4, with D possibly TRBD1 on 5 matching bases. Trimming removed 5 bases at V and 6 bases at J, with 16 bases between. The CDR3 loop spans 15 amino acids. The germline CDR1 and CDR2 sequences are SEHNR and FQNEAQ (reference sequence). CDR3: CASSRQGARDEKLFF. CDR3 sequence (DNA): TGTGCCAGCAGCCGGCAAGGGGCCCGCGATGAAAAACTGTTTTTT.

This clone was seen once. DNA for the CDR3: TGCGCCAGCAGCCAAACTCCTAGCGGGCGCACAGATACGCAGTATTTT. As protein: CASSQTPSGRTDTQYF. This chain uses TRBV4-1 with TRBJ2-3; TRBD2 agrees at 8 bases. There are 16 residues in the CDR3. Germline V gene lookup returns CDR1 MGHRA and CDR2 YSYEKL. V lost 2 bases and J lost 1; bases outside the gene matches: 5.

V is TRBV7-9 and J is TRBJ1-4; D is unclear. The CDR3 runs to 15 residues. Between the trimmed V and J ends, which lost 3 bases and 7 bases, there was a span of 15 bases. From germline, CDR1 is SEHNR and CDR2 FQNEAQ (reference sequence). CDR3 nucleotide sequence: TGTGCCAGCAGCTTTATGGGAGAGTGGAGTGAAAAACTGTTTTTT. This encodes CASSFMGEWSEKLFF. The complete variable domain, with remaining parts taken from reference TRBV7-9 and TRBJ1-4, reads DTGVSQNPRHKITKRGQNVTFRCDPISEHNRLYWYRQTLGQGPEFLTYFQNEAQLEKSRLLSDRFSAERPKGSFSTLEIQRTEQGDSAMYLCASSFMGEWSEKLFFGSGTQLSVL.

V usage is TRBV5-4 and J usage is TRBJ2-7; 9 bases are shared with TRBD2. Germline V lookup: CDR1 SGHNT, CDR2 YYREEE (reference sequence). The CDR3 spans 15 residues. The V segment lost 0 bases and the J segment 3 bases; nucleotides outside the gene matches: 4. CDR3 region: CASSLAASGNYEQYF. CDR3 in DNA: TGTGCCAGCAGCTTGGCCGCTAGCGGGAACTACGAGCAGTACTTC.

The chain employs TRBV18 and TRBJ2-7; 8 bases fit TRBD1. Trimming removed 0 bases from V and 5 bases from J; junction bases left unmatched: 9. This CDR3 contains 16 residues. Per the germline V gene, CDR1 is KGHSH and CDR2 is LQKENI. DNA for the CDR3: TGTGCCAGCTCACCACCGGACGGACAGGGTATCAACGAGCAGTACTTC. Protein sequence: CASSPPDGQGINEQYF.